The entry that follows covers one T cell receptor (beta chain) sequence. Per the authors' pipeline: Researchers report that nucleated cell counts were estimated from reference gene primer amplification. Sequencing used immunoSEQ multiplex PCR; TCRdb keeps in-frame clones, though not all of them. That table gives V, J and clone size, and the DNA gave D and trimming. The sample shows 200,000 to 300,000 clones, around 92% of them seen only once. This sample stems from a study of blood T cell repertoires in COVID-19. Study as a whole: Whether acute or convalescent, the COVID-19 samples came from the United States, Italy and Spain.

Enrolled during active infection, Seattle patients were then followed longitudinally. The sequenced sample consisted of peripheral blood. The sequence came from a person between 18 and 30 years old with COVID-19, enrolled during active disease.

DNA for the CDR3: TGTGCCAGCAGTGAAGCCCAGGGCTCTGTTCCCCCGGGCAAAAACATTCAGTACTTC. This gives the protein CASSEAQGSVPPGKNIQYF. This chain links TRBV6-1 with TRBJ2-4; tentatively, D is TRBD1 (5 bases). The V end lost 0 bases, the J end lost 3 bases, and 21 bases lay between the germline ends. CDR3 length equals 19 residues. CDR1 and CDR2 from the germline V gene are MNHNS and SASEGT.